A selection of T cell receptor beta chains follows, all from one sample in a study of T cell responses to AZD1222 COVID-19 vaccine. Using immunoSEQ multiplex PCR, the repertoire was profiled, and TCRdb retains in-frame clones only, with some absent. The data hold 120,000 to 150,000 clones, with under 95% observed a single time. This sample comprised peripheral blood, obtained on day 0 of AZD1222 vaccination. Receptor source: an adult in good health. Both conserved end residues are part of each CDR3. Each record gives: V gene, J gene, clone size, D gene, CDR3 DNA, CDR3 protein. A D gene is named only where the DNA matches it firmly. Not every row has a clone size; where given, it reads once, few, many or a size class.

v_call: TRBV28; j_call: TRBJ1-5; clone_size: once; d_call: .; cdr3_nt: TGTGCCAGCAGACATCGGAGGGATAGCAATCAGCCCCAGCATTTT; cdr3_aa: CASRHRRDSNQPQHF
v_call: TRBV6-2/TRBV6-3; j_call: TRBJ2-7; clone_size: .; d_call: TRBD2; cdr3_nt: TGTGCCAGCAGTCATCCGCAGACTAGCGGCCTCCTCTTTGCCGAGCAGTACTTC; cdr3_aa: CASSHPQTSGLLFAEQYF
v_call: TRBV7-9; j_call: TRBJ2-2; clone_size: .; d_call: TRBD2; cdr3_nt: TGTGCCAGCAGCCGTAGCGGGAGGAACACCGGGGAGCTGTTTTTT; cdr3_aa: CASSRSGRNTGELFF
v_call: TRBV25-1; j_call: TRBJ1-4; clone_size: .; d_call: .; cdr3_nt: TGTGCCAGCAGTGGGATCAGGGGATTGGATGAAAAACTGTTTTTT; cdr3_aa: CASSGIRGLDEKLFF
v_call: TRBV7-2; j_call: TRBJ1-5; clone_size: .; d_call: .; cdr3_nt: TGTGCCAGCAGCTCCCGGGACCTCCAGCCCCAGCATTTT; cdr3_aa: CASSSRDLQPQHF
v_call: TRBV10-1; j_call: TRBJ1-5; clone_size: .; d_call: TRBD1; cdr3_nt: TGCGCCAGCAGTGCCTTGTCCCGGGACAGTCTATATAGCAATCAGCCCCAGCATTTT; cdr3_aa: CASSALSRDSLYSNQPQHF
v_call: TRBV12-3/TRBV12-4; j_call: TRBJ2-1; clone_size: .; d_call: .; cdr3_nt: TGTGCCAGCAGTTCAGGACTCCTTGAGCAGTTCTTC; cdr3_aa: CASSSGLLEQFF
v_call: TRBV9; j_call: TRBJ2-1; clone_size: .; d_call: TRBD1; cdr3_nt: TGTGCCAGCAGCGTCTCCGGGACAGGGTACAATGAGCAGTTCTTC; cdr3_aa: CASSVSGTGYNEQFF
v_call: TRBV7-2; j_call: TRBJ1-6; clone_size: .; d_call: .; cdr3_nt: TGTGCCAGCAGCTTAGGAGTTGGCAGGGGTGATTCACCCCTCCACTTT; cdr3_aa: CASSLGVGRGDSPLHF
v_call: TRBV28; j_call: TRBJ2-7; clone_size: .; d_call: TRBD1; cdr3_nt: TGTGCCAGCAGTTTCCAGGGGGAGACAGCCTCCTACGAGCAGTACTTC; cdr3_aa: CASSFQGETASYEQYF
v_call: TRBV28; j_call: TRBJ2-7; clone_size: .; d_call: .; cdr3_nt: TGTGCCAGCAGCCTTGGGGGGGCTGGGGGGTACGAGCAGTACTTC; cdr3_aa: CASSLGGAGGYEQYF
v_call: TRBV9; j_call: TRBJ2-6; clone_size: .; d_call: .; cdr3_nt: TGTGCCAGCAGCGTGAGGGGGGCTGGGGCCAACGTCCTGACTTTC; cdr3_aa: CASSVRGAGANVLTF
v_call: TRBV30; j_call: TRBJ2-2; clone_size: .; d_call: .; cdr3_nt: TGTGCCTGGAGTGTACGGGGCAGCAACACCGGGGAGCTGTTTTTT; cdr3_aa: CAWSVRGSNTGELFF
v_call: TRBV7-2; j_call: TRBJ2-7; clone_size: .; d_call: TRBD2; cdr3_nt: TGTGCCAGCAGCTTGTCGACTAGCGGGAGTAACGAGCAGTACTTC; cdr3_aa: CASSLSTSGSNEQYF
v_call: TRBV19; j_call: TRBJ2-7; clone_size: .; d_call: TRBD2; cdr3_nt: TGTGCCAGTAGTACTGGGACTAGCGGGAGTAACCAGTACTTC; cdr3_aa: CASSTGTSGSNQYF
v_call: TRBV6-2/TRBV6-3; j_call: TRBJ1-5; clone_size: .; d_call: TRBD1; cdr3_nt: TGTGCCAGCAGTTTCCTCGGACAGGTCCAGGGAGCCCAGCATTTT; cdr3_aa: CASSFLGQVQGAQHF
v_call: TRBV6-5; j_call: TRBJ1-2; clone_size: .; d_call: .; cdr3_nt: TGTGCCAGCAGTTATTACGCTAACTATGGCTACACCTTC; cdr3_aa: CASSYYANYGYTF
v_call: TRBV18; j_call: TRBJ2-7; clone_size: .; d_call: TRBD2; cdr3_nt: TGTGCCAGCTCACCTGGCGGGAGAATCGGCGAGCAGTACTTC; cdr3_aa: CASSPGGRIGEQYF
v_call: TRBV28; j_call: TRBJ1-4; clone_size: .; d_call: .; cdr3_nt: TGTGCCAGCATCTCCTCGGCGGGTAGGACTAATGAAAAACTGTTTTTT; cdr3_aa: CASISSAGRTNEKLFF
v_call: TRBV6-5; j_call: TRBJ1-1; clone_size: once; d_call: .; cdr3_nt: TGTGCCAGCGGGCTGAGTAGGTTTCTGAACACTGAAGCTTTCTTT; cdr3_aa: CASGLSRFLNTEAFF
v_call: TRBV11-2; j_call: TRBJ2-7; clone_size: .; d_call: .; cdr3_nt: TGTGCCAGCAGCTCGAGTTTGGGGAAAGGGCAGTACTTC; cdr3_aa: CASSSSLGKGQYF
v_call: TRBV5-1; j_call: TRBJ2-7; clone_size: .; d_call: .; cdr3_nt: TGCGCCAGCAGCTTGGGACAGGGAGGGGACGAGCAGTACTTC; cdr3_aa: CASSLGQGGDEQYF
v_call: TRBV29-1; j_call: TRBJ1-4; clone_size: .; d_call: .; cdr3_nt: TGCAGCGTCCAACGGGGGACAACTAATGAAAAACTGTTTTTT; cdr3_aa: CSVQRGTTNEKLFF
v_call: TRBV2; j_call: TRBJ2-1; clone_size: .; d_call: .; cdr3_nt: TGTGCCAGCAGTGGCGACAGACCAATATCCTACAATGAGCAGTTCTTC; cdr3_aa: CASSGDRPISYNEQFF
v_call: TRBV9; j_call: TRBJ1-3; clone_size: once; d_call: .; cdr3_nt: TGTGCCAGCAGCCCCGCCGGGGACGGAAACACCATATATTTT; cdr3_aa: CASSPAGDGNTIYF
v_call: TRBV13; j_call: TRBJ2-2; clone_size: once; d_call: TRBD2; cdr3_nt: TGTGCCAGCAGCCGGACTAGCGGGAGTTTTAACACCGGGGAGCTGTTTTTT; cdr3_aa: CASSRTSGSFNTGELFF
v_call: TRBV27; j_call: TRBJ2-3; clone_size: .; d_call: .; cdr3_nt: TGTGCCAGCAGTTTAAGGGGGACCGGAGTAGACGGGCCTAGCACAGATACGCAGTATTTT; cdr3_aa: CASSLRGTGVDGPSTDTQYF
v_call: TRBV6-2/TRBV6-3; j_call: TRBJ2-7; clone_size: once; d_call: .; cdr3_nt: TGTGCCAGCAGTGCGGGCGCGATATCCTCCTACGAGCAGTACTTC; cdr3_aa: CASSAGAISSYEQYF
v_call: TRBV6-5; j_call: TRBJ1-6; clone_size: .; d_call: .; cdr3_nt: TGTGCCAGCAGTTACTCCCGGGCTGGGCCCCTCCACTTT; cdr3_aa: CASSYSRAGPLHF
v_call: TRBV5-1; j_call: TRBJ2-7; clone_size: .; d_call: .; cdr3_nt: TGCGCCAGCAGCAACCGGGACTCGCCCTACGAGCAGTACTTC; cdr3_aa: CASSNRDSPYEQYF
v_call: TRBV5-4; j_call: TRBJ2-7; clone_size: .; d_call: TRBD1; cdr3_nt: TGTGCCAGCAGCCGGCAGGGGGAACACTACTACGAGCAGTACTTC; cdr3_aa: CASSRQGEHYYEQYF
v_call: TRBV4-3; j_call: TRBJ2-1; clone_size: .; d_call: TRBD2; cdr3_nt: TGCGCCAGCAGCCAAGCGTCGGGAGGGCAGTTCTTC; cdr3_aa: CASSQASGGQFF
v_call: TRBV5-8; j_call: TRBJ1-1; clone_size: .; d_call: .; cdr3_nt: TGTGCCAGCAGCGGCACTTTCAGGGCCACTGAAGCTTTCTTT; cdr3_aa: CASSGTFRATEAFF
v_call: TRBV24-1; j_call: TRBJ2-7; clone_size: .; d_call: .; cdr3_nt: TGTGCCACCAGTGATTTGCGGGGCGGCTCCTACGAGCAGTACTTC; cdr3_aa: CATSDLRGGSYEQYF
v_call: TRBV11-3; j_call: TRBJ2-1; clone_size: .; d_call: .; cdr3_nt: TGTGCCAGCAGCTTAGGGGGGACTGGCAGTTACAATGAGCAGTTCTTC; cdr3_aa: CASSLGGTGSYNEQFF
v_call: TRBV10-3; j_call: TRBJ2-7; clone_size: .; d_call: TRBD2; cdr3_nt: TGTGCCATCAGTGATGATTCGGGACTAGCGGGAGGGCCCACGGGCGAGCAGTACTTC; cdr3_aa: CAISDDSGLAGGPTGEQYF
v_call: TRBV30; j_call: TRBJ1-4; clone_size: .; d_call: .; cdr3_nt: TGTGCCTGGAGTTGGGTAAATGAAAAACTGTTTTTT; cdr3_aa: CAWSWVNEKLFF
v_call: TRBV28; j_call: TRBJ2-7; clone_size: once; d_call: .; cdr3_nt: TGTGCCAGCAGAAGTAGGAAGCAGTACTTC; cdr3_aa: CASRSRKQYF
v_call: TRBV5-1; j_call: TRBJ2-1; clone_size: .; d_call: TRBD1; cdr3_nt: TGCGCCAGCAGCTTAAGACCGGGACAGGGGGCCTTAAATGAGCAGTTCTTC; cdr3_aa: CASSLRPGQGALNEQFF
v_call: TRBV10-3; j_call: TRBJ2-5; clone_size: .; d_call: TRBD2; cdr3_nt: TGTGCCATCAGTGAGGGGCTAGCGGGAGGGCCAGAGACCCAGTACTTC; cdr3_aa: CAISEGLAGGPETQYF
v_call: TRBV27; j_call: TRBJ2-5; clone_size: .; d_call: TRBD1; cdr3_nt: TGTGCCAGCAGTTTGTGGAACAGGGACAGCAGGGCGGGGACCCAGTACTTC; cdr3_aa: CASSLWNRDSRAGTQYF
v_call: TRBV10-3; j_call: TRBJ2-7; clone_size: .; d_call: .; cdr3_nt: TGTGCCATCGGGGTCGGGGCGGGAGCGTCCCTGCGGGGGCTGAGCTCCTACGAGCAGTACTTC; cdr3_aa: CAIGVGAGASLRGLSSYEQYF
v_call: TRBV7-6; j_call: TRBJ1-4; clone_size: once; d_call: TRBD1; cdr3_nt: TGTGCCAGCAGTAGGGGGCCTGGAGCAACTAATGAAAAACTGTTTTTT; cdr3_aa: CASSRGPGATNEKLFF
v_call: TRBV3-1/TRBV3-2; j_call: TRBJ2-4; clone_size: .; d_call: .; cdr3_nt: TGTGCCAGCAGCCCCGGGTCAGTATCCGGGGACATTCAGTACTTC; cdr3_aa: CASSPGSVSGDIQYF
v_call: TRBV5-8; j_call: TRBJ2-7; clone_size: once; d_call: .; cdr3_nt: TGTGCCAGCAGTTTGGTCGGGGATTCCTACGAGCAGTACTTC; cdr3_aa: CASSLVGDSYEQYF
v_call: TRBV19; j_call: TRBJ1-6; clone_size: .; d_call: TRBD1; cdr3_nt: TGTGCCAGTAGACCGACAGGGACTAATTCACCCCTCCACTTT; cdr3_aa: CASRPTGTNSPLHF
v_call: TRBV28; j_call: TRBJ1-5; clone_size: .; d_call: TRBD1; cdr3_nt: TGTGCCAGCAGTTTATGGGGACAGCTCTCTAATCAGCCCCAGCATTTT; cdr3_aa: CASSLWGQLSNQPQHF